This is a list of T cell receptor beta chains from one sample in a study of T cell responses to AZD1222 COVID-19 vaccine. Here immunoSEQ multiplex PCR was the method, and the copy in TCRdb shows in-frame clones only, minus some. The table lists just under 150,000 clones, roughly 87% of them singletons, with approximately 5.1% in the top ten. Here the sequenced sample was peripheral blood, taken 28 days after the second dose of the MenACWY control vaccine. The source is an adult who received the MenACWY meningococcal vaccine as a control. Both conserved end residues are part of each CDR3. The D gene is left open where the match is weak. Size is omitted from some rows. Given values are once, few, many or a class for expanded clones.

>13|TRBV6-5|.|TRBJ2-5|.
TGTGCCAGCAGTAGGCCTGGGAGTAAGGCCCAGTACTTC
CASSRPGSKAQYF
>13|TRBV11-2|.|TRBJ2-7|.
TGTGCCAGCAGCCTGGGAACCCTAAGGGAGCAGTACTTC
CASSLGTLREQYF
>16|TRBV29-1|TRBD1|TRBJ1-1|.
TGCAGCGTTGAAGCCCCTAACAGGGGGGCGAACACTGAAGCTTTCTTT
CSVEAPNRGANTEAFF
>15|TRBV3-1/TRBV3-2|.|TRBJ1-5|once
TGTGCCAGCAGCCAAGGGGAGGGATCAAATCAGCCCCAGCATTTT
CASSQGEGSNQPQHF
>15|TRBV6-1|.|TRBJ2-7|.
TGTGCCAGCAGTGAAGCGCTTCTAAGTGGTTACGAGCAGTACTTC
CASSEALLSGYEQYF
>14|TRBV5-6|.|TRBJ1-2|few
TGTGCCAGCAGCTTGTACGGGGGAGTCTATGGCTACACCTTC
CASSLYGGVYGYTF
>14|TRBV18|.|TRBJ1-5|.
TGTGCCAGCTCCCGCCTTGACGTCGATCAGCCCCAGCATTTT
CASSRLDVDQPQHF
>15|TRBV5-5|.|TRBJ1-2|.
TGTGCCAGCAGCTTGTCCGGGGCCAGTAACTATGGCTACACCTTC
CASSLSGASNYGYTF
>17|TRBV21-1|.|TRBJ1-5|.
TGTGCCAGCAGCAAAGCAAACAGCTGGTATAGCAATCAGCCCCAGCATTTT
CASSKANSWYSNQPQHF
>16|TRBV19|TRBD2|TRBJ2-2|.
TGTGCCAGTAGTATAGTGAGGGGAGGGATCAGCGGGGAGCTGTTTTTT
CASSIVRGGISGELFF
>16|TRBV5-1|.|TRBJ1-1|.
TGCGCCAGCAGCTTAAATGAGGACAGCCGCGGTACTGAAGCTTTCTTT
CASSLNEDSRGTEAFF
>15|TRBV18|TRBD1|TRBJ1-2|.
TGTGCCAGCTCACCACCGGGACAGGGACTCTATGGCTACACCTTC
CASSPPGQGLYGYTF
>14|TRBV15|.|TRBJ1-1|.
TGTGCCACCCTCTCTGTTGACAGTAACACTGAAGCTTTCTTT
CATLSVDSNTEAFF
>15|TRBV5-1|.|TRBJ1-1|few
TGCGCCAGCAGCTTGAGGGGAAACTTGAACACTGAAGCTTTCTTT
CASSLRGNLNTEAFF
>15|TRBV6-5|.|TRBJ1-2|.
TGTGCCAGCAGTTACGGGGTGGGCGCGGGCTATGGCTACACCTTC
CASSYGVGAGYGYTF
>12|TRBV28|.|TRBJ1-6|.
TGTGCCAGTTGGGGGGCGAATTCACCCCTCCACTTT
CASWGANSPLHF
>16|TRBV19|TRBD1|TRBJ2-4|.
TGTGCCAGTAGTATAGTCCCGCGGACAGGGGTCAACATTCAGTACTTC
CASSIVPRTGVNIQYF
>14|TRBV5-1|TRBD1|TRBJ1-5|once
TGCGCCAGCAGCCCAGGGACAGGGCCCCAGCCCCAGCATTTT
CASSPGTGPQPQHF
>13|TRBV28|.|TRBJ1-2|.
TGTGCCAGCAGTTTTGGTGGGGTACCTGGCTACACCTTC
CASSFGGVPGYTF
>16|TRBV11-2|.|TRBJ2-1|once
TGTGCCAGCAGCCTCCCGTGGGCCCGGGAACACAATGAGCAGTTCTTC
CASSLPWAREHNEQFF
>15|TRBV24-1|.|TRBJ2-3|.
TGTGCCACCAGTGATTTTGGGCGGGGCACAGATACGCAGTATTTT
CATSDFGRGTDTQYF
>14|TRBV10-1|TRBD2|TRBJ2-7|few
TGCGCCAGCAGTCCCCCGCGGGGGTGCGACGAGCAGTACTTC
CASSPPRGCDEQYF